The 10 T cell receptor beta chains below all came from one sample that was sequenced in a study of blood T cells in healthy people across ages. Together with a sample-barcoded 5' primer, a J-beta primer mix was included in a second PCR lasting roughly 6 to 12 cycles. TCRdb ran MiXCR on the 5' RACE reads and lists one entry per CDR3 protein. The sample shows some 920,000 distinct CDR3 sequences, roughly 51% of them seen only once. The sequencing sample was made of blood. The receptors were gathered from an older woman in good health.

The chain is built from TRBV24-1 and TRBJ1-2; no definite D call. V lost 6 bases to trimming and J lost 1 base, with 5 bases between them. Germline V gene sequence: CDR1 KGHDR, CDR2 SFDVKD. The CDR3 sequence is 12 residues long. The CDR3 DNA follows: TGTGCCACCAGTAATCTTAACTATGGCTACACCTTC. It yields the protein CATSNLNYGYTF.

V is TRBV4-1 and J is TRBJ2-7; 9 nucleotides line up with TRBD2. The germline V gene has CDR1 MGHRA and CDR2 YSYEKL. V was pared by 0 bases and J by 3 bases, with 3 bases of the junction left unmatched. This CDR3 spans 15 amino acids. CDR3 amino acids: CASSQEGTSSYEQYF. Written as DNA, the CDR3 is TGCGCCAGCAGCCAAGAGGGGACTAGCAGCTACGAGCAGTACTTC.

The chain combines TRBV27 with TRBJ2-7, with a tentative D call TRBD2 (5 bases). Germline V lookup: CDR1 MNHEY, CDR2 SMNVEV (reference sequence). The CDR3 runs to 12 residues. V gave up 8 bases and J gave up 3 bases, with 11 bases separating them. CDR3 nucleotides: TGTGCCAGCTTAGCGCAGAACTACGAGCAGTACTTC. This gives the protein CASLAQNYEQYF.

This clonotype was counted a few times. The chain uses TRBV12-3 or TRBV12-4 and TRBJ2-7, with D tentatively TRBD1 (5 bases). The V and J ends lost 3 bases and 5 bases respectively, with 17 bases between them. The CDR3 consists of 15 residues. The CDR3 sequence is CASSLHTGTVNEQYF. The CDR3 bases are TGTGCCAGCAGTTTGCACACAGGAACAGTCAACGAGCAGTACTTC.

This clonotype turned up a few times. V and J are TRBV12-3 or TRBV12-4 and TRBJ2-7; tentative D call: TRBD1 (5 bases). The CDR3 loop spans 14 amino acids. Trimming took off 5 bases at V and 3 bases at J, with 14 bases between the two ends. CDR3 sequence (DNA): TGTGCCAGCAGTATCAGGGCCCGACGCTACGAGCAGTACTTC. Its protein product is CASSIRARRYEQYF.

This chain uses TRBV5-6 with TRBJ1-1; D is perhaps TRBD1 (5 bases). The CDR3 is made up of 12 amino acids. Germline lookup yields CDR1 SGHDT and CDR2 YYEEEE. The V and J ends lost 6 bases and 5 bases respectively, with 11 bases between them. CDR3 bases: TGTGCCAGCACGACGGGGGGGACTGAAGCTTTCTTT. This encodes CASTTGGTEAFF.

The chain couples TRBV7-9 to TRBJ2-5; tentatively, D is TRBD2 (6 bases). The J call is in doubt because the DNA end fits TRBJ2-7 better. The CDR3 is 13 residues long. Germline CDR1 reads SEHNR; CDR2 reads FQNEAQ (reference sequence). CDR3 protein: CASSGITSSEQYF. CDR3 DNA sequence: TGTGCCAGCAGCGGAATTACTAGCAGCGAGCAGTACTTC.

CDR3 amino acids: CSLHEGGGTEAFF. The CDR3 nucleotides are TGCAGTCTCCACGAGGGGGGAGGCACTGAAGCTTTCTTT. The V gene is TRBV20-1, the J gene TRBJ1-1; perhaps TRBD1 as D (6 bases). This CDR3 is built from 13 residues. The V end lost 8 bases, the J end lost 4 bases, and 17 bases lay between the germline ends. From germline, CDR1 is DFQATT and CDR2 SNEGSKA (reference sequence).

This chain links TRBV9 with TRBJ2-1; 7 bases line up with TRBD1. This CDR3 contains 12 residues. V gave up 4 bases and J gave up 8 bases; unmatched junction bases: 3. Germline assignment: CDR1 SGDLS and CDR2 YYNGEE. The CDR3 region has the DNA TGTGCCAGCAGCAGGGGGCTCGATGAGCAGTTCTTC. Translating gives CASSRGLDEQFF.

In DNA form, the CDR3 reads TGTGCCAGCAGCTTGGCGGCTGGACACTCCTACAATGAGCAGTTCTTC. Protein sequence: CASSLAAGHSYNEQFF. The chain has TRBV5-4 and TRBJ2-1, with D tentatively TRBD1 (5 bases). CDR1 and CDR2 from the germline V gene are SGHNT and YYREEE (reference sequence). The V and J ends lost 0 bases and 0 bases respectively, with 10 bases between them. The length of the CDR3 is 16 residues. The complete variable domain, with remaining parts taken from reference TRBV5-4 and TRBJ2-1, reads ETGVTQSPTHLIKTRGQQVTLRCSSQSGHNTVSWYQQALGQGPQFIFQYYREEENGRGNFPPRFSGLQFPNYSSELNVNALELDDSALYLCASSLAAGHSYNEQFFGPGTRLTVL.